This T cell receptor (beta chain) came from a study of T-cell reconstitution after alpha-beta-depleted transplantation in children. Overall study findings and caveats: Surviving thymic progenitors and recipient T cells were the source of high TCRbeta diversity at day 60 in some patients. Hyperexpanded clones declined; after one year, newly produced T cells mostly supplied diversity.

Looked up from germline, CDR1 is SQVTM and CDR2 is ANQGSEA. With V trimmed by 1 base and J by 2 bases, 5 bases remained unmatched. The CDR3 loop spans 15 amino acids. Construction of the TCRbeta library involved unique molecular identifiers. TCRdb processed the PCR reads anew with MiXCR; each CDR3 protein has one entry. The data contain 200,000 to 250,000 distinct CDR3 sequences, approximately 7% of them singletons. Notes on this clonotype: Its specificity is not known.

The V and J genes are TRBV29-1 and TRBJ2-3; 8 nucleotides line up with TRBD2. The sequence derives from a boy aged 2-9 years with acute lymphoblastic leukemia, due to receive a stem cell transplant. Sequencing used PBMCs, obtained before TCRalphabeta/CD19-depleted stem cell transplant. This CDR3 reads CSVEGGTRSTDTQYF. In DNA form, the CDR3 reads TGCAGCGTTGAAGGGGGGACTAGATCCACAGATACGCAGTATTTT.